The clone carrying this T cell receptor (delta chain) is judged medium-sized (0.01 to 0.1%). It may be a read error: a sequence one base away is much more abundant. TCRdb processed the RT-PCR reads again with the CATT caller. Of over 2,000 delta-chain clones listed, 2.5% to 3.5% are singletons. The entry originates in a study of gamma-delta T cells after stem cell transplantation. Germline V gene lookup returns CDR1 GEAIGNYY and CDR2 EKD. The CDR3 consists of 16 residues. Sequencing used gamma-delta T cells. The rearrangement joins TRDV2 to TRDJ1, with 11 bases lining up with TRDD3. The clonotype originates from a human donor. It is not recorded whose cells these are; they may come from a transplant donor. The CDR3 sequence: CARDMMMGDTRDKLIF. The CDR3 nucleotides are TGTGCCCGTGACATGATGATGGGGGATACGCGCGATAAACTCATCTTT.